Detailed here is one T cell receptor beta chain. No antigen is known for it. Before the COVID-19 pandemic, during about 2011-2019, CD4+ T cells were taken from unexposed donors. Isolation of CD4+ T cells took place after approximately 10 days in culture. The data belong to a study of CD4 T cells in relation to SARS-CoV-2 and coronaviruses. Repertoires were generated with immunoSEQ multiplex PCR, while TCRdb's copy carries only in-frame clones and drops some. The data contain around 12,000 clones, around 80% of them seen just once; the ten biggest clones take up around 13%. This clonotype originated in a human donor in good health. The material sequenced was CD4+ T cells from PBMCs, cultured in vitro.

Here the CDR3 DNA reads TGTGCCAGCAGCCGGGGGCAGGTGTCGAACACCGGGGAGCTGTTTTTT. It codes for CASSRGQVSNTGELFF. The V and J genes are TRBV11-2 and TRBJ2-2; the D call may be TRBD1 or TRBD2 (6 bases each). This CDR3 spans 16 amino acids. Per the germline V gene, CDR1 is SGHAT and CDR2 is FQNNGV. V lost 5 bases and J lost 0, with 13 bases in between. The variable domain in full, with the rest retrieved from reference TRBV11-2 and TRBJ2-2, is EAGVAQSPRYKIIEKRQSVAFWCNPISGHATLYWYQQILGQGPKLLIQFQNNGVVDDSQLPKDRFSAERLKGVDSTLKIQPAKLEDSAVYLCASSRGQVSNTGELFFGEGSRLTVL.